This TCR beta chain stems from a study of T cell responses to AZD1222 COVID-19 vaccine. Germline lookup yields CDR1 MDHEN and CDR2 SYDVKM. Trimming took off 3 bases at V and 7 bases at J, with 13 bases between the two ends. This CDR3 is built from 14 residues. Repertoires were generated with immunoSEQ multiplex PCR, while TCRdb's copy carries only in-frame clones and drops some. The data contain some 150,000 clones, approximately 85% of them singletons. The V and J genes are TRBV28 and TRBJ1-5, with D perhaps matching TRBD1 (5 bases). This clonotype was obtained from an adult who received the MenACWY meningococcal vaccine as a control. The starting material was peripheral blood, obtained 28 days after the second dose of the MenACWY control vaccine. The CDR3 loop is CASSLLSGDQPQHF. As DNA, the CDR3 is TGTGCCAGCAGTTTGTTATCCGGGGACCAGCCCCAGCATTTT.